These T cell receptor beta chains were read from a single sample in a study of cytomegalovirus exposure and HLA in healthy donors. TCRdb keeps only in-frame clones here, not all; method: immunoSEQ multiplex PCR. The top ten hold about 5% of the sample, which has over 80,000 clones, over 75% seen once. Sequenced material: PBMCs. The origin of the receptors is a middle-aged man in good health and CMV-seropositive. CDR3s include the opening cysteine and the closing phenylalanine or tryptophan. Each record gives: clone size, V gene, J gene, D gene, CDR3 protein, CDR3 DNA. D genes are given only for firm matches. Clone sizes are given selectively: once, few, many, or a class where the clone is expanded.

NA,TRBV28,TRBJ2-5,TRBD2,CASSPWRLAGKETQYF,TGTGCCAGCAGTCCCTGGCGGCTAGCGGGAAAAGAGACCCAGTACTTC
once,TRBV5-4,TRBJ2-5,TRBD2,CASSSGTSGRAGSGTQYF,TGTGCCAGCAGCTCCGGGACTAGCGGGAGGGCTGGTAGCGGGACCCAGTACTTC
NA,TRBV19,TRBJ1-5,NA,CASSIWSQETNQPQHF,TGTGCCAGTAGTATATGGTCACAGGAGACTAATCAGCCCCAGCATTTT
NA,TRBV4-1,TRBJ1-6,TRBD1,CASSQDTAGGLWPLHF,TGCGCCAGCAGCCAAGATACGGCAGGGGGGTTGTGGCCCCTCCACTTT
NA,TRBV27,TRBJ2-1,TRBD2,CASHLAGGSDEQFF,TGTGCCAGCCACCTAGCGGGGGGAAGTGATGAGCAGTTCTTC
few,TRBV19,TRBJ2-3,TRBD2,CASSPLTGLAADTQYF,TGTGCCAGTAGTCCCCTAACGGGACTAGCGGCAGATACGCAGTATTTT
NA,TRBV19,TRBJ1-1,NA,CASSMGRRQANTEAFF,TGTGCCAGTAGTATGGGCCGAAGGCAGGCGAACACTGAAGCTTTCTTT
NA,TRBV27,TRBJ2-7,NA,CASSLSWRRVAGSYEQYF,TGTGCCAGCAGTTTATCGTGGAGGAGGGTCGCCGGTTCCTACGAGCAGTACTTC
NA,TRBV28,TRBJ1-4,NA,CASSRFGYPNEKLFF,TGTGCCAGCAGTCGATTCGGGTACCCTAATGAAAAACTGTTTTTT
NA,TRBV15,TRBJ1-2,NA,CATSFAGVGYGYTF,TGTGCCACCAGCTTTGCGGGCGTTGGCTATGGCTACACCTTC
NA,TRBV10-3,TRBJ2-2,TRBD1,CAITRTGDPGELFF,TGTGCCATCACCAGGACAGGGGATCCCGGGGAGCTGTTTTTT
NA,TRBV10-3,TRBJ1-5,NA,CAISGGGNQPQHF,TGTGCCATCAGTGGAGGAGGCAATCAGCCCCAGCATTTT
NA,TRBV5-1,TRBJ2-3,TRBD2,CASSLGDGGSTDTQYF,TGCGCCAGCAGCTTGGGGGACGGGGGGAGCACAGATACGCAGTATTTT
NA,TRBV14,TRBJ2-3,NA,CASSHSPGTPSTDTQYF,TGTGCCAGCAGCCATTCCCCCGGGACTCCCAGCACAGATACGCAGTATTTT
NA,TRBV13,TRBJ2-7,NA,CASSPNDNYEQYF,TGTGCCAGCAGCCCCAACGACAACTACGAGCAGTACTTC
NA,TRBV18,TRBJ2-3,NA,CASSPGYRTDTQYF,TGTGCCAGCTCACCGGGCTATAGAACAGATACGCAGTATTTT
NA,TRBV18,TRBJ2-1,NA,CASSSTAGDNEQFF,TGTGCCAGCTCATCAACAGCAGGGGACAATGAGCAGTTCTTC
few,TRBV9,TRBJ1-1,NA,CASSVGQSYTEAFF,TGTGCCAGCAGCGTAGGACAGTCATACACTGAAGCTTTCTTT
NA,TRBV6-5,TRBJ2-7,NA,CAVRGLQGSYEQYF,TGTGCCGTACGTGGCTTACAGGGATCCTACGAGCAGTACTTC
NA,TRBV7-9,TRBJ2-1,NA,CASSLQGNEQFF,TGTGCCAGCAGCTTGCAGGGAAATGAGCAGTTCTTC
NA,TRBV19,TRBJ1-1,NA,CASMARYTEAFF,TGTGCCAGTATGGCCCGCTACACTGAAGCTTTCTTT
NA,TRBV6-1,TRBJ1-4,NA,CASTEGQGGEKLFF,TGTGCCAGCACTGAGGGGCAGGGAGGAGAAAAACTGTTTTTT
NA,TRBV7-9,TRBJ2-7,NA,CASSPGGGGEQYF,TGTGCCAGCAGCCCGGGTGGGGGAGGCGAGCAGTACTTC
NA,TRBV6-1,TRBJ2-4,NA,CASRGELAKNIQYF,TGTGCCAGCAGGGGCGAGCTAGCCAAAAACATTCAGTACTTC
NA,TRBV28,TRBJ2-3,TRBD2,CASGTSGTDTQYF,TGTGCCAGCGGGACTAGCGGCACAGATACGCAGTATTTT
NA,TRBV7-9,TRBJ1-1,NA,CASSSGPRTEAFF,TGTGCCAGCAGCTCAGGTCCCCGGACTGAAGCTTTCTTT
few,TRBV19,TRBJ2-1,TRBD2,CASSERESSYNEQFF,TGTGCCAGTAGTGAGCGGGAGAGCTCCTACAATGAGCAGTTCTTC